This T cell receptor (beta chain) was identified in a study of blood T cell repertoires in COVID-19. Across the whole study: The United States, Italy and Spain supplied acute and convalescent COVID-19 samples.

The CDR3 covers 17 residues. CDR1 SGHAT and CDR2 FQNNGV come from the germline V gene. V shed 4 bases and J shed 4 bases, with 22 bases lying between them. Original handling: Cell counts per sample came from amplifying reference gene primers. TCRdb's copy holds only in-frame clones and misses some; the assay was immunoSEQ multiplex PCR. For V, J and clone size, that table is used; D and trimming come from the DNA. This sample has some 200,000 clones, with about 90% found just once. The genes are TRBV11-2 and TRBJ1-1; TRBD1 might be the D (6 bases). The sample was peripheral blood. This TCR derives from a man in his 60s with active or convalescent COVID-19. CDR3 bases: TGTGCCAGCAGCTCCCTCTTGGGGGGGCGCGAGGGCACTGAAGCTTTCTTT. Protein sequence: CASSSLLGGREGTEAFF.